This T cell receptor (beta chain) was sequenced during a study of Ad26.COV2.S vaccination and SARS-CoV-2 variants. Study context: In the study, Ad26.COV2.S was injected intramuscularly once, or twice 56 days apart. Study conclusions and caveats: A substantial breadth of spike-specific CD8+ and CD4+ T cell responses after vaccination has been reported.

Germline V gives CDR1 MDHEN, CDR2 SYDVKM. The CDR3 covers 17 residues. V lost 2 bases to trimming and J lost 7 bases; unmatched junction nucleotides: 13. Data came from immunoSEQ multiplex PCR; TCRdb stores just in-frame clones and leaves some out. Of about 350,000 clones listed, 86% are singletons. As to this clone: Its antigen is unknown.

Treatment noted: 15 to 20 received Ad26.COV2.S at low or high dose, single or two shots; several received placebo; per-sample allocation not given. At day 63 after the first vaccine or placebo injection, samples were drawn. An adult donor aged 18-55 years was enrolled in Boston. The shot given was an Ad26 vector that makes Wuhan-strain SARS-CoV-2 spike. The sample in question was peripheral blood, obtained in a trial of Ad26.COV2.S vaccine versus placebo. This receptor was taken from a person aged 18 to 65 who received the Ad26.COV2.S COVID-19 vaccine or a placebo. The chain carries TRBV28 and TRBJ1-2; the match to TRBD1 covers 10 bases. CDR3 sequence: CASSLNGAGTGDGGYTF. CDR3 DNA sequence: TGTGCCAGCAGTTTAAATGGAGCGGGGACAGGGGACGGTGGCTACACCTTC.